The source of this T cell receptor (beta chain) is a study of shared clonotypes between healthy human individuals. None of the donors, who were healthy HIV-negative adults, had recently had acute infections or vaccinations. Only Caucasian adults living in Nashville, Tennessee made up the donor group. Per germline, CDR1 KGHSH and CDR2 LQKENI. This CDR3 has 14 residues. The trim removed 6 bases at V and 5 bases at J, leaving 6 bases unmatched. This clone was detected only a few times. Its specificity is not known. The assay was immunoSEQ multiplex PCR, and TCRdb's table has in-frame clones only and misses some. The sample shows some 1.1 million clones, 60% to 80% of them seen only once. Study observations and caveats: Non-shared clonotypes had lower generation probabilities than those shared by all four donors. When naive CD4 clonotypes were compared across a handful of donors, about 4.8% were shared.

Sequencing was performed on memory CD4+ T cells from PBMCs. Sample subset: CD45RA-negative fraction. This chain uses TRBV18 with TRBJ2-5; 10 nucleotides align to TRBD2. The sequence was collected from a man younger than 30 in good health. Some clones in this sample may be carry-over from other donors' samples. DNA for the CDR3: TGTGCCAGCTCGCCGCGACTAGCGGGTGAGACCCAGTACTTC. The encoded protein is CASSPRLAGETQYF.